This T cell receptor (beta chain) is from a study of control samples from healthy donors and cancer patients. The CDR3 contains 17 residues. Germline assignment: CDR1 MNHEY and CDR2 SMNVEV (reference sequence). V lost 2 bases and J lost 4, with 20 bases in between. Repertoires were generated with immunoSEQ multiplex PCR, while TCRdb's copy carries only in-frame clones and drops some. Here the sample spans over 80,000 clones, 75% to 95% being singletons. The chain carries TRBV27 and TRBJ2-5; D call uncertain. The sequenced material came from blood. This clonotype was obtained from a man aged 25 to 40 in good health. In DNA form, the CDR3 reads TGTGCCAGCAGTTTAACACCCGGCGCCACCCTATCAGAGACCCAGTACTTC. This translates into CASSLTPGATLSETQYF.